The T cell receptor (beta chain) under discussion was sequenced for a study of control samples from healthy donors and cancer patients (dated by TCRdb to the early 2020s). Libraries came from the immunoSEQ multiplex PCR assay. TCRdb mirrors the immuneACCESS table, restricted to in-frame sequences. Some clones are absent from its copies; in checked studies, under half trace to an unresolved V gene, and the reason for the others is unknown. The sample yields some 200,000 clones; roughly 91% were counted once. The ten largest clonotypes hold over 1.2% of the sample. Turning to this clone: Its antigen remains unidentified. Base-call qualities are not available, and no considerably larger clone is one nucleotide away.

Sequenced sample: blood. This receptor was identified in a woman aged 25 to 45 in good health.

The DNA sequence is given as TGTGCCATCAGTGAGTCACAGGGCAGAAACACCATATATTTT. The translation is CAISESQGRNTIYF. The chain uses TRBV10-3 and TRBJ1-3, with a tentative D gene TRBD1 over 6 matching bases. CDR3 length: 14 amino acids, cysteine to phenylalanine. Only the CDR3 DNA stays, 42 bases, in frame from base 1. Cut back by 0 bases and 5 bases, the V and J ends lie 8 bases apart. CDR1 ENHRY and CDR2 SYGVKD are derived from the germline V gene.